These T cell receptor beta chains were read from a single sample in a study of blood T cell repertoires in COVID-19. The method was immunoSEQ multiplex PCR; TCRdb's version includes in-frame clones alone and lacks a portion of them. The sample includes some 200,000 clones, roughly 82% of them seen just once. The sequencing sample was made of PBMCs or T cells enriched from blood (not recorded which). The receptors derive from a woman aged 55-70 years with acute COVID-19. CDR3s include the opening cysteine and the closing phenylalanine or tryptophan. Each record gives: D gene, clone size, V gene, J gene, CDR3 protein, CDR3 DNA. A D gene is named only where the DNA matches it firmly. Expanded clones get a size class; other rows say once, few or many, or leave the size out.

d_gene: TRBD1
abundance: NA
v_gene: TRBV6-5
j_gene: TRBJ1-1
CDR3aa: CASSLTGGTEAFF
CDR3nt: TGTGCCAGCAGTCTGACAGGGGGCACTGAAGCTTTCTTT

d_gene: TRBD1
abundance: NA
v_gene: TRBV19
j_gene: TRBJ1-2
CDR3aa: CASSTLGDREDYGYTF
CDR3nt: TGTGCCAGTAGTACTCTGGGGGACAGGGAAGACTATGGCTACACCTTC

d_gene: NA
abundance: NA
v_gene: TRBV10-1
j_gene: TRBJ2-2
CDR3aa: CASSDPGGGRNTGELFF
CDR3nt: TGCGCCAGCAGTGACCCTGGAGGGGGCAGGAACACCGGGGAGCTGTTTTTT

d_gene: NA
abundance: once
v_gene: TRBV7-9
j_gene: TRBJ1-1
CDR3aa: CASSLGQNTEAFF
CDR3nt: TGTGCCAGCAGCTTAGGGCAGAACACTGAAGCTTTCTTT

d_gene: NA
abundance: many
v_gene: TRBV5-1
j_gene: TRBJ1-4
CDR3aa: CASSLGGGGNEKLFF
CDR3nt: TGCGCCAGCAGCTTGGGTGGGGGCGGTAATGAAAAACTGTTTTTT

d_gene: TRBD1
abundance: NA
v_gene: TRBV7-7
j_gene: TRBJ2-1
CDR3aa: CASSLGPGQQNEQFF
CDR3nt: TGTGCCAGCAGCTTAGGTCCGGGACAGCAAAATGAGCAGTTCTTC

d_gene: NA
abundance: NA
v_gene: TRBV23-1
j_gene: TRBJ1-4
CDR3aa: CASHGKALREKLFF
CDR3nt: TGCGCCAGCCACGGGAAGGCATTGAGGGAAAAACTGTTTTTT

d_gene: TRBD2
abundance: NA
v_gene: TRBV18
j_gene: TRBJ2-7
CDR3aa: CASSTSGPNEQYF
CDR3nt: TGTGCCAGTTCGACTAGCGGACCAAACGAGCAGTACTTC

d_gene: NA
abundance: NA
v_gene: TRBV7-2
j_gene: TRBJ2-2
CDR3aa: CASSTINGVGELFF
CDR3nt: TGTGCCAGCAGCACAATCAACGGGGTCGGGGAGCTGTTTTTT

d_gene: TRBD1
abundance: NA
v_gene: TRBV29-1
j_gene: TRBJ1-3
CDR3aa: CSAVKLTGSGNTIYF
CDR3nt: TGCAGCGCTGTAAAGCTGACAGGGTCTGGAAACACCATATATTTT

d_gene: TRBD1
abundance: NA
v_gene: TRBV27
j_gene: TRBJ1-2
CDR3aa: CASSPSGQRTYGYTF
CDR3nt: TGTGCCAGCAGTCCCTCGGGACAGAGAACTTATGGCTACACCTTC

d_gene: NA
abundance: NA
v_gene: TRBV18
j_gene: TRBJ1-5
CDR3aa: CASSLGTGVSNQPQHF
CDR3nt: TGTGCCAGCTCACTCGGTACGGGGGTCAGCAATCAGCCCCAGCATTTT

d_gene: TRBD2
abundance: NA
v_gene: TRBV7-6
j_gene: TRBJ2-5
CDR3aa: CASSFRGGGSGETQYF
CDR3nt: TGTGCCAGCAGCTTCCGGGGCGGGGGTTCTGGGGAGACCCAGTACTTC

d_gene: TRBD2
abundance: few
v_gene: TRBV28
j_gene: TRBJ2-3
CDR3aa: CASSSWDLAGGPGDTQYF
CDR3nt: TGTGCCAGCAGTTCCTGGGACCTAGCGGGGGGGCCCGGAGATACGCAGTATTTT

d_gene: NA
abundance: once
v_gene: TRBV20-1
j_gene: TRBJ2-5
CDR3aa: CSASGSRETQYF
CDR3nt: TGCAGTGCTAGTGGTAGTCGGGAGACCCAGTACTTC

d_gene: TRBD1
abundance: few
v_gene: TRBV13
j_gene: TRBJ1-3
CDR3aa: CASSSKTGTSGNTIYF
CDR3nt: TGTGCCAGCAGCTCTAAGACAGGGACCTCTGGAAACACCATATATTTT

d_gene: NA
abundance: NA
v_gene: TRBV5-1
j_gene: TRBJ2-1
CDR3aa: CASRESGPYNEQFF
CDR3nt: TGCGCCAGCCGGGAGTCGGGGCCGTACAATGAGCAGTTCTTC

d_gene: NA
abundance: NA
v_gene: TRBV5-6
j_gene: TRBJ2-2
CDR3aa: CASSLGDNTGELFF
CDR3nt: TGTGCCAGCAGCTTAGGGGATAACACCGGGGAGCTGTTTTTT

d_gene: NA
abundance: NA
v_gene: TRBV14
j_gene: TRBJ1-6
CDR3aa: CASSQPPGPLHF
CDR3nt: TGTGCCAGCAGCCAACCGCCAGGCCCTCTCCACTTT

d_gene: TRBD2
abundance: NA
v_gene: TRBV15
j_gene: TRBJ2-2
CDR3aa: CATSRRSGSGTGELFF
CDR3nt: TGTGCCACCAGCAGGCGAAGCGGGAGTGGTACCGGGGAGCTGTTTTTT

d_gene: TRBD2
abundance: NA
v_gene: TRBV24-1
j_gene: TRBJ2-1
CDR3aa: CATSDLTSGGYNEQFF
CDR3nt: TGTGCCACCAGTGATTTGACTAGCGGGGGTTACAATGAGCAGTTCTTC

d_gene: NA
abundance: few
v_gene: TRBV9
j_gene: TRBJ2-7
CDR3aa: CASTQGREDEQYF
CDR3nt: TGTGCCAGCACCCAGGGGAGGGAGGACGAGCAGTACTTC

d_gene: TRBD2
abundance: NA
v_gene: TRBV2
j_gene: TRBJ2-7
CDR3aa: CASSPRTSFNEQYF
CDR3nt: TGTGCCAGCAGCCCGAGGACTAGTTTTAACGAGCAGTACTTC

d_gene: NA
abundance: NA
v_gene: TRBV24-1
j_gene: TRBJ1-2
CDR3aa: CATSSRSGYGYTF
CDR3nt: TGTGCCACCAGTAGTAGGAGCGGCTATGGCTACACCTTC

d_gene: NA
abundance: NA
v_gene: TRBV7-6
j_gene: TRBJ1-1
CDR3aa: CASSGPNTEAFF
CDR3nt: TGTGCCAGCAGCGGCCCAAACACTGAAGCTTTCTTT

d_gene: NA
abundance: NA
v_gene: TRBV9
j_gene: TRBJ1-5
CDR3aa: CASSVGQGNLGQPQHF
CDR3nt: TGTGCCAGCAGCGTAGGGCAGGGGAATTTGGGTCAGCCCCAGCATTTT

d_gene: NA
abundance: NA
v_gene: TRBV5-1
j_gene: TRBJ2-1
CDR3aa: CASSHPSSEQFF
CDR3nt: TGCGCCAGCAGCCACCCTAGCAGCGAGCAGTTCTTC

d_gene: NA
abundance: few
v_gene: TRBV19
j_gene: TRBJ1-2
CDR3aa: CASSQGQGNGYTF
CDR3nt: TGTGCCAGTAGTCAGGGTCAGGGGAACGGCTACACCTTC

d_gene: NA
abundance: NA
v_gene: TRBV3-1/TRBV3-2
j_gene: TRBJ2-3
CDR3aa: CASSSGEADTQYF
CDR3nt: TGTGCCAGCAGCTCTGGCGAGGCAGATACGCAGTATTTT

d_gene: NA
abundance: few
v_gene: TRBV19
j_gene: TRBJ2-7
CDR3aa: CASSIGGGWEQYF
CDR3nt: TGTGCCAGTAGTATAGGGGGGGGCTGGGAGCAGTACTTC

d_gene: TRBD1
abundance: NA
v_gene: TRBV5-5
j_gene: TRBJ1-5
CDR3aa: CASSLRTGGNQPQHF
CDR3nt: TGTGCCAGCAGCTTGAGGACAGGGGGCAACCAGCCCCAGCATTTT

d_gene: NA
abundance: once
v_gene: TRBV28
j_gene: TRBJ1-5
CDR3aa: CASYTTAFNQPQHF
CDR3nt: TGTGCCAGTTACACAACAGCTTTTAATCAGCCCCAGCATTTT